The clone carrying this TCR beta chain occurred many times. The sample originates from a study of identical twins. It was template switching that added a universal primer site, and there were unique molecular identifiers on the cDNA. One entry per CDR3 protein, called by TCRdb with MiXCR from the 5' RACE reads. The table lists about 240,000 distinct CDR3 sequences, 10% to 13% of them singletons. Trimming took 5 bases from V and 5 from J, leaving 19 bases between them. In germline, CDR1 is SGHRS, CDR2 YFSETQ. The CDR3 consists of 15 residues. The clonotype comes from a man aged 50-59 years in good health. V is TRBV5-1 and J is TRBJ2-5; possibly TRBD1 or TRBD2 for D (5 bases each). The sequenced sample consisted of memory T cells sorted from blood. The CDR3 nucleotides read TGCGCCAGCAGTAGCTCGTCACAGGACTTCGAGACCCAGTACTTC. Amino acids: CASSSSSQDFETQYF.